Shown below are 19 T cell receptor beta chains from a single sample sequenced in a study of cytotoxic CD8 clonotypes in ibrutinib-treated CLL (dated by TCRdb to the early 2020s). To prepare the library, the immunoSEQ multiplex PCR assay was applied. TCRdb's version of the immuneACCESS table is confined to in-frame rearrangements and falls short of the full clone set. An unresolved V gene accounts for under half of the shortfall where checked; the remainder is of unknown origin. A total of around 76,000 clones appear in this sample, around four fifths of them only once. The ten largest make up around 37% of the sample. Per the publication, the time point label means: roughly 2 years on ibrutinib. Material: PBMCs, obtained after 24 months of ibrutinib treatment. The source is a human donor with chronic lymphocytic leukemia.

The chain is built from TRBV23-1 and TRBJ2-3; D call uncertain. TRBV23-1 is reported as an ORF; its role is uncertain. The CDR3 covers 14 residues. V was clipped by 0 bases and J by 2 bases, with 6 bases between them. The CDR3 here is CASSQSQITDTQYF. In DNA, the CDR3 is TGCGCCAGCAGTCAATCACAGATCACAGATACGCAGTATTTT.

Concerning this clone: Distinct nucleotide sequences in the sample also encode this CDR3. This sequence joins TRBV2 and TRBJ2-7; 11 nucleotides align to TRBD1. The CDR3 has 14 residues. The V gene's germline CDR1 is SNHLY and CDR2 FYNNEI. J lost 2 bases, V lost 4 bases, and 1 base had no gene match. The CDR3 loop is CASSVDRGPYEQYF. The CDR3 nucleotides read TGTGCCAGCAGTGTGGACAGGGGGCCCTACGAGCAGTACTTC.

This chain links TRBV18 with TRBJ2-1; 8 bases fit TRBD1. This CDR3 spans 14 amino acids. Germline values: CDR1 KGHSH, CDR2 LQKENI. The junction had 13 bases not matched to a gene; V was cut back by 8 bases and J by 10 bases. DNA for the CDR3: TGTGCCAGCACTCCGGACAGGGCGGTAGGGGAGCAGTTCTTC. It is translated as CASTPDRAVGEQFF. The full variable domain, with the rest looked up from reference TRBV18 and TRBJ2-1, is NAGVMQNPRHLVRRRGQEARLRCSPMKGHSHVYWYRQLPEEGLKFMVYLQKENIIDESGMPKERFSAEFPKEGPSILRIQQVVRGDSAAYFCASTPDRAVGEQFFGPGTRLTVL.

The chain combines TRBV10-3 with TRBJ1-1; 7 bases are shared with TRBD1. The CDR3 runs to 15 residues. Germline lookup yields CDR1 ENHRY and CDR2 SYGVKD. V trimming: 2 bases; J trimming: 4 bases; junction bases outside the gene matches: 7. CDR3 protein: CAISEPTGVGTEAFF. CDR3 sequence (DNA): TGTGCCATCAGTGAGCCAACAGGGGTGGGCACTGAAGCTTTCTTT.

The chain joins TRBV18 to TRBJ2-1, with 11 positions matching TRBD2. In germline, CDR1 is KGHSH, CDR2 LQKENI. CDR3 length: 18 amino acids. The V segment lost 0 bases and the J segment 12 bases; nucleotides outside the gene matches: 16. The CDR3 loop reads CASSPPSTSGSQGTGQFF. CDR3 DNA: TGTGCCAGCTCACCACCATCTACTAGCGGGAGTCAGGGAACGGGGCAGTTCTTC.

This chain joins TRBV11-2 and TRBJ2-1, with D uncertain. The germline V and J ends were trimmed by 1 base and 5 bases, with 12 bases remaining between them. Germline CDR1 SGHAT, CDR2 FQNNGV. CDR3 length: 15 residues. The CDR3 sequence: CASSLGVGLHNEQFF. Written as DNA, the CDR3 is TGTGCCAGCAGCTTAGGGGTAGGGCTCCACAATGAGCAGTTCTTC.

This clone appeared a single time. This rearrangement joins TRBV7-2 to TRBJ2-3; no definite D call. This CDR3 is built from 15 residues. Germline V gene data show CDR1 as SGHTA and CDR2 as FQGNSA. Trimming removed 1 base from V and 6 bases from J, with 14 bases in between. Here the CDR3 DNA reads TGTGCCAGCAGCTTAGAAGCGACGGGCGTCGATACGCAGTATTTT. Protein sequence: CASSLEATGVDTQYF.

This sequence joins TRBV7-6 and TRBJ1-4; 8 bases fit TRBD1. The CDR3 length is 14 residues. The J segment lost 5 bases and the V segment lost 1 base, leaving 0 bases of the junction unmatched. Germline values: CDR1 SGHVS, CDR2 FNYEAQ. CDR3 in DNA: TGTGCCAGCAGCTTAGGGACAGGGAATGAAAAACTGTTTTTT. This encodes CASSLGTGNEKLFF.

This clone was counted a single time. This chain connects TRBV7-9 to TRBJ2-7, with D perhaps TRBD2 (5 bases). Germline assignment: CDR1 SEHNR and CDR2 FQNEAQ (reference sequence). V was cut by 5 bases and J by 5 bases, with 10 bases left in between. The CDR3 has 12 amino acids. The CDR3 is CASSLAGDEQYF. DNA for the CDR3: TGTGCCAGCAGCCTGGCGGGCGACGAGCAGTACTTC.

This chain uses TRBV29-1 with TRBJ2-1; TRBD1 is a possible D gene (5 bases). The ends were cut back, 7 bases at V and 2 bases at J, with 18 bases in the middle. The germline gives CDR1 SQVTM, CDR2 ANQGSEA. This CDR3 has 15 residues. In DNA form, the CDR3 reads TGCAGCGCGAGGCGACCACCGACAGCCTACAATGAGCAGTTCTTC. Amino acids: CSARRPPTAYNEQFF.

The rearrangement links TRBV5-1 to TRBJ2-4; 12 nucleotides agree with TRBD1. Germline assignment: CDR1 SGHRS and CDR2 YFSETQ. The junction had 17 bases not matched to a gene; V was cut back by 4 bases and J by 6 bases. The CDR3 is 19 amino acids. The CDR3 spells CASSVHPGQGASLGNIQYF. Written as DNA, the CDR3 is TGCGCCAGCAGCGTACATCCGGGACAGGGGGCTTCTTTGGGAAACATTCAGTACTTC.

V usage is TRBV6-5 and J usage is TRBJ2-7; 10 bases are a match to TRBD1. CDR1 is MNHEY and CDR2 is SVGAGI in the germline V gene. The V and J ends lost 6 bases and 7 bases, in that order; junction bases with no gene match: 6. The CDR3 has 13 residues. As DNA, the CDR3 is TGTGCCAGCAGGCAGACAGGGGGCGGGGAGCAGTACTTC. This gives the protein CASRQTGGGEQYF.

Regarding this clone: Other DNA variants within this sample encode the same CDR3. J is TRBJ2-1 and V is TRBV19; D is ambiguous. With 3 bases removed from V and 7 bases from J, the gap between germline ends came to 7 bases. The CDR3 loop spans 12 amino acids. Per germline, CDR1 LNHDA and CDR2 SQIVND (reference sequence). The CDR3 protein is CASSIGLNEQFF. CDR3 DNA: TGTGCCAGTAGTATTGGGTTGAATGAGCAGTTCTTC.

V and J are TRBV6-6 and TRBJ1-5; 10 bases align to TRBD1. This CDR3 contains 15 residues. V lost 8 bases, J lost 5 bases, and 9 bases stayed unmatched. The germline gives CDR1 MNHNY, CDR2 SVGAGI (reference sequence). DNA of the CDR3: TGTGCCAGCTGGGGACAGGGGAAGGAAGATCAGCCCCAGCATTTT. It translates to CASWGQGKEDQPQHF.

CDR3 region: CAWSSPPFLYEQYF. The CDR3, as DNA: TGTGCCTGGAGTTCCCCCCCTTTCCTCTACGAGCAGTACTTC. The chain employs TRBV30 and TRBJ2-7; D gene ambiguous. The germline V gene has CDR1 GTSNPN and CDR2 SVGIG (reference sequence). Trimming stripped 2 bases from V and 3 bases from J, with 14 bases between. CDR3 length: 14 amino acids.

The chain uses TRBV9 and TRBJ2-3; a weak D match, TRBD1 (5 bases). The ends were cut back, 4 bases at V and 4 bases at J, with 13 bases in the middle. Germline loops: CDR1 SGDLS, CDR2 YYNGEE. CDR3 length equals 14 residues. The DNA for the CDR3 is TGTGCCAGCAGCTTGGGGCGTAGGGCAGATACGCAGTATTTT. It encodes CASSLGRRADTQYF.

This rearrangement joins TRBV19 to TRBJ2-1; unclear D gene. The CDR3 covers 14 residues. The V gene's germline CDR1 is LNHDA and CDR2 SQIVND (reference sequence). The V and J ends lost 4 bases and 0 bases respectively, with 7 bases between them. As DNA, the CDR3 is TGTGCCAGTAGTACCCTGAGCTCCTACAATGAGCAGTTCTTC. Its protein is CASSTLSSYNEQFF. The full variable domain, its missing parts supplied by reference TRBV19 and TRBJ2-1, is DGGITQSPKYLFRKEGQNVTLSCEQNLNHDAMYWYRQDPGQGLRLIYYSQIVNDFQKGDIAEGYSVSREKKESFPLTVTSAQKNPTAFYLCASSTLSSYNEQFFGPGTRLTVL.

V and J are TRBV5-4 and TRBJ2-1; 12 bases agree with TRBD2. This CDR3 region has 16 residues. V lost 1 base, J lost 6 bases, and 5 bases stayed unmatched. Germline V gene lookup returns CDR1 SGHNT and CDR2 YYREEE (reference sequence). The CDR3 here is CASSLTASGRGNEQFF. In DNA form, the CDR3 reads TGTGCCAGCAGCTTGACGGCTAGCGGGAGGGGCAATGAGCAGTTCTTC.

This chain joins TRBV18 and TRBJ2-7; D not certain. The V gene lost 4 bases and the J gene lost 5 bases, with 15 bases spanning the gap. Germline CDR1 is KGHSH and CDR2 is LQKENI. This CDR3 spans 14 amino acids. CDR3 amino acids: CASSRIATLDEQYF. The CDR3 nucleotides are TGTGCCAGCTCACGGATAGCAACGTTAGACGAGCAGTACTTC.